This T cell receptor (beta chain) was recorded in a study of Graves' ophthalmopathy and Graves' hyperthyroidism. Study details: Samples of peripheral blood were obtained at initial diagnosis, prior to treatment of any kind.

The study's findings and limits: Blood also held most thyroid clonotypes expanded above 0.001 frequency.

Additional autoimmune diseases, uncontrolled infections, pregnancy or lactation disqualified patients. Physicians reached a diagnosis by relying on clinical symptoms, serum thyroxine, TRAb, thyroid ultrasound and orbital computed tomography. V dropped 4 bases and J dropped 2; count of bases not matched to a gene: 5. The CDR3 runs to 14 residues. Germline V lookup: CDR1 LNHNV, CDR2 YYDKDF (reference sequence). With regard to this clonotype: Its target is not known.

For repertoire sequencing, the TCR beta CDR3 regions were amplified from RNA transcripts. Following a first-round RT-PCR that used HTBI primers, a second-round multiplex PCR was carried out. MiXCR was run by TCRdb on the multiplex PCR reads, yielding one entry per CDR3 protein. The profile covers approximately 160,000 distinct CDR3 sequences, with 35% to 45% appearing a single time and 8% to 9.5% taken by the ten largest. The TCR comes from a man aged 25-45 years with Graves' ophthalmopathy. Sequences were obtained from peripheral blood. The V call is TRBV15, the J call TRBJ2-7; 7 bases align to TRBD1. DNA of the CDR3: TGTGCCACCAGCACGACCGACAGGGCCTACGAGCAGTACTTC. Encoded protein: CATSTTDRAYEQYF.